Shown below are 2 T cell receptor beta chains from a single sample sequenced in a study of lymphopenia after photon versus proton radiotherapy. The data were produced by immunoSEQ multiplex PCR, yet TCRdb's version contains in-frame clones alone and is incomplete. The sample includes roughly 18,000 clones, about 92% seen only once; the top ten take around 1.7%. The sample consisted of peripheral blood, taken from a patient treated with photon-based radiotherapy. These receptor sequences come from a woman in her thirties or forties with cholangiocarcinoma.

In DNA, the CDR3 is TGTGCCAGCAGAGCGGATTTGGGGTTATCTAATGAAAAACTGTTTTTT. The encoded protein is CASRADLGLSNEKLFF. The chain employs TRBV5-5 and TRBJ1-4; D is ambiguous. The CDR3 extends over 16 amino acids. Germline V gives CDR1 SGHKS, CDR2 YYEKEE (reference sequence). The germline V and J ends were trimmed by 5 bases and 3 bases, with 17 bases remaining between them.

The V call is TRBV9, the J call TRBJ2-3, with TRBD2 matching 7 bases. CDR1 SGDLS and CDR2 YYNGEE come from the germline V gene. This CDR3 region has 15 residues. Trimming removed 3 bases from V and 4 bases from J; junction bases left unmatched: 8. The CDR3 DNA reads TGTGCCAGCAGCGCCCAAGCCGGGGGGTCAGATACGCAGTATTTT. It codes for CASSAQAGGSDTQYF.